This T cell receptor beta chain was recorded in a study of OX40 agonist ivuxolimab in advanced cancers. Study as a whole: The diagnoses of dose-escalation patients were hepatocellular carcinoma, melanoma, renal cell or head and neck cancer.

V lost 5 bases, J lost 3 bases, and 6 bases stayed unmatched. This CDR3 region has 15 residues. CDR1 SGHNT and CDR2 YENEEA come from the germline V gene. Sampled blood was obtained at baseline, cycle 4 day 1, and cycle 7 day 1. Study-level results: The authors also found low normalized T-cell clonal expansion in some nonresponders. Relative to CD4+ cells, CD8+ T cells on average had more expanded clones.

This clone appeared a single time. Its target is not known. The data were produced by immunoSEQ multiplex PCR, yet TCRdb's version contains in-frame clones alone and is incomplete. This sample has 55,000 to 75,000 clones, with around 84% found just once. The receptor was derived from an adult with an advanced solid tumor such as melanoma, head and neck, liver or kidney cancer. The chain links TRBV11-3 to TRBJ2-5, with 10 bases matching TRBD2. The sequencing used CD4+ or CD8+ T cells sorted from blood, collected in a trial of the OX40 agonist ivuxolimab. CDR3 loop: CASSVRLAGEETQYF. CDR3 DNA sequence: TGTGCCAGCAGCGTTCGTCTAGCGGGGGAAGAGACCCAGTACTTC.